These 13 T cell receptor beta chains originate from one sample sequenced in a study of T cell changes during pregnancy in multiple sclerosis. Generated by immunoSEQ multiplex PCR, the TCRdb table keeps only in-frame clones and is missing some. Of about 40,000 clones in the sample, approximately 88% are singletons; the top ten hold about 5.2%. The sample in question was peripheral blood, obtained in the first trimester of pregnancy. All receptors derive from a female donor in good health, enrolled as a control in a pregnancy study.

The rearrangement joins TRBV10-1 to TRBJ2-2, with 9 bases fitting TRBD1. The germline CDR1 and CDR2 sequences are WNHNN and SYGVQD (reference sequence). The CDR3 loop spans 16 amino acids. V gave up 3 bases and J gave up 6 bases; unmatched junction bases: 8. CDR3 sequence reads: CASSEYLGTGPGELFF. In DNA form, the CDR3 reads TGCGCCAGCAGTGAATACCTTGGGACAGGGCCCGGGGAGCTGTTTTTT.

The chain recombines TRBV4-2 with TRBJ2-7; possibly TRBD1 for D (6 bases). The V gene lost 1 base and the J gene lost 6 bases, with 10 bases spanning the gap. The CDR3 totals 13 residues. From germline, CDR1 is LGHNA and CDR2 YNFKEQ. The CDR3 is CASSQGGQPEQYF. The CDR3 DNA is TGTGCCAGCAGCCAAGGGGGGCAGCCCGAGCAGTACTTC.

This clone has a single count. This rearrangement joins TRBV9 to TRBJ2-5, with D perhaps TRBD2 (6 bases). Trimming took off 2 bases at V and 0 bases at J, with 11 bases between the two ends. The germline V gene encodes CDR1 SGDLS and CDR2 YYNGEE. This CDR3 comprises 15 residues. The CDR3 nucleotides are TGTGCCAGCAGCGTCAGCGCGGGGTACCAAGAGACCCAGTACTTC. As protein: CASSVSAGYQETQYF.

This clone was detected a few times. V usage is TRBV9 and J usage is TRBJ2-2; a possible D gene is TRBD1 (5 bases). CDR1 is SGDLS, CDR2 YYNGEE, per germline. This CDR3 comprises 15 residues. Trimming took off 3 bases at V and 0 bases at J, with 9 bases between the two ends. CDR3 amino acids: CASSGRGTNTGELFF. The CDR3 DNA sequence: TGTGCCAGCAGCGGTAGGGGAACGAACACCGGGGAGCTGTTTTTT.

The chain combines TRBV25-1 with TRBJ2-7, with 9 bases fitting TRBD1. Germline V CDR1 and CDR2: MGHDK, SYGVNS. CDR3 length: 14 residues. The V gene end was trimmed by 1 base and the J gene end by 5 bases; junction bases not matched to a gene: 3. This CDR3 is CASSESGTGNEQYF. The CDR3 bases are TGTGCCAGCAGTGAATCAGGGACAGGGAACGAGCAGTACTTC.

The V gene is TRBV5-1, the J gene TRBJ2-1; TRBD2 agrees at 11 bases. Unmatched junction bases numbered 17, after V lost 5 bases and J lost 1 base. The CDR3 is 20 amino acids. The germline CDR1 and CDR2 sequences are SGHRS and YFSETQ. In nucleotides, the CDR3 is TGCGCCAGCAGAATAGGGTTCGGTCGGACTAGCGGGCCGTCCTACAATGAGCAGTTCTTC. Its protein is CASRIGFGRTSGPSYNEQFF.

The chain has TRBV15 and TRBJ2-2; D call uncertain. V dropped 3 bases and J dropped 1 base, with 9 bases sitting between them. Germline V gene sequence: CDR1 LNHNV, CDR2 YYDKDF (reference sequence). The CDR3 loop spans 15 amino acids. CDR3 nucleotide sequence: TGTGCCACCAGCAGGGTATCAGGGAACACCGGGGAGCTGTTTTTT. Protein: CATSRVSGNTGELFF.

The CDR3 sequence is CASSYTGLNSPLHF. The CDR3, as DNA: TGTGCCAGCAGTTACACAGGCCTTAATTCACCCCTCCACTTT. The rearrangement links TRBV6-5 to TRBJ1-6, with a possible D match to TRBD1 (5 bases). Trimming took off 2 bases at V and 6 bases at J, with 8 bases between the two ends. This CDR3 is 14 amino acids long. From germline, CDR1 is MNHEY and CDR2 SVGAGI.

V and J are TRBV6-1 and TRBJ1-5; no firm D call. There are 15 residues in the CDR3. Trimming removed 3 bases at V and 1 base at J, with 10 bases between. The V gene's germline CDR1 is MNHNS and CDR2 SASEGT. The CDR3 bases are TGTGCCAGCAGTGATTTACGAGAGAGCAATCAGCCCCAGCATTTT. This translates into CASSDLRESNQPQHF.

The rearrangement links TRBV5-8 to TRBJ1-6, with TRBD1 as a possible D gene (5 bases). Trimming removed 4 bases from V and 7 bases from J, with 12 bases in between. Germline assignment: CDR1 SGHTS and CDR2 YDEGEE. The CDR3 is 14 amino acids. The CDR3 reads CASSPGGLNSPLHF. Here the CDR3 DNA reads TGTGCCAGCAGCCCCGGGGGGTTGAATTCACCCCTCCACTTT.

V gene TRBV28 combines with J gene TRBJ1-5, with TRBD1 identical over 9 bases. V lost 6 bases and J lost 3; bases outside the gene matches: 27. The CDR3 has 22 amino acids. Germline loops: CDR1 MDHEN, CDR2 SYDVKM. CDR3 sequence reads: CASSESFRWDRVKPRSNQPQHF. Written as DNA, the CDR3 is TGTGCCAGCAGCGAATCCTTTAGGTGGGACAGGGTTAAGCCGAGGTCCAATCAGCCCCAGCATTTT. Full variable domain (remainder filled in from reference TRBV28 and TRBJ1-5): DVKVTQSSRYLVKRTGEKVFLECVQDMDHENMFWYRQDPGLGLRLIYFSYDVKMKEKGDIPEGYSVSREKKERFSLILESASTNQTSMYLCASSESFRWDRVKPRSNQPQHFGDGTRLSIL.

Here the CDR3 reads CASLDRHYSNQPQHF. CDR3 bases: TGTGCCAGCCTGGACAGACACTATAGCAATCAGCCCCAGCATTTT. This sequence joins TRBV6-1 and TRBJ1-5; weak D call: TRBD1 (6 bases). Germline CDR1 is MNHNS and CDR2 is SASEGT. This CDR3 spans 15 amino acids. The germline V and J ends were trimmed by 8 bases and 0 bases, with 14 bases remaining between them.

The chain employs TRBV28 and TRBJ2-3; TRBD2 agrees at 14 bases. The J segment lost 2 bases and the V segment lost 4 bases, leaving 11 bases of the junction unmatched. The CDR3 has 19 residues. CDR1 and CDR2 (germline): MDHEN, SYDVKM. In DNA form, the CDR3 reads TGTGCCAGCAGTTCCCCAGGACTAGCGGGGGGAAGACTCACAGATACGCAGTATTTT. Residues: CASSSPGLAGGRLTDTQYF.